The entry below describes one TCR beta chain. Its target is unknown. This entry belongs to a study of cytomegalovirus exposure and HLA in healthy donors. Study-level points and caveats: Cytomegalovirus-associated status was assigned to 164 TCR beta chains.

Every donor was a healthy person donating bone marrow. With 60 Vbeta and 13 Jbeta primers, the PCR was carried out. In the study's own analysis: In a later analysis, 10 million to 11 million of some 80 million unique beta chains occurred in at least two donors. The data were produced by immunoSEQ multiplex PCR, yet TCRdb's version contains in-frame clones alone and is incomplete. That table supplies the V and J calls and clone size; D and trimming were determined from the DNA. The sample carries 150,000 to 200,000 clones, about four fifths recorded once. The CDR3 totals 16 residues. Germline CDR1 is MNHEY and CDR2 is SVGAGI. Trimming at V came to 0 bases and at J to 10 bases, leaving 8 bases not matched to a gene.

The specimen was PBMCs. This chain joins TRBV6-5 and TRBJ1-6; TRBD1 agrees at 8 bases. The sequence was obtained from a woman in her thirties in good health and CMV-seropositive. CDR3 sequence: CASSYSSRGQGSPLHF. CDR3 in DNA: TGTGCCAGCAGTTACTCGAGCAGGGGGCAAGGGTCACCCCTCCACTTT.